Sequencing of this T cell receptor (beta chain) was carried out in a study of low-dose radiotherapy and immunotherapy resistance in tumors. This clonotype was seen repeatedly, ten times or more. Described time point: before trial treatment. V lost 2 bases to trimming and J lost 0 bases, with 13 bases between them. This CDR3 comprises 16 residues. Germline loops: CDR1 SGHKS, CDR2 YYEKEE (reference sequence). Covering alpha and beta chains, TRAV- and TRBV-specific primers were used for the first-strand cDNA. With a V-primer adapter and a constant-region primer, TCRs were amplified for approximately 19 PCR cycles. TCRdb redid the calling of the reads with MiXCR, one entry per CDR3 protein. The data contain fewer than 90,000 distinct CDR3 sequences, around 30% of them singletons.

The V call is TRBV5-5, the J call TRBJ2-3; tentative D call: TRBD1 (6 bases). The sample was PBMCs, taken before treatment. This TCR was recovered from a female donor with ovarian cancer. The CDR3 here is CASSFVGTQSTDTQYF. The CDR3 region has the DNA TGTGCCAGCAGCTTCGTCGGGACACAAAGCACAGATACGCAGTATTTT.